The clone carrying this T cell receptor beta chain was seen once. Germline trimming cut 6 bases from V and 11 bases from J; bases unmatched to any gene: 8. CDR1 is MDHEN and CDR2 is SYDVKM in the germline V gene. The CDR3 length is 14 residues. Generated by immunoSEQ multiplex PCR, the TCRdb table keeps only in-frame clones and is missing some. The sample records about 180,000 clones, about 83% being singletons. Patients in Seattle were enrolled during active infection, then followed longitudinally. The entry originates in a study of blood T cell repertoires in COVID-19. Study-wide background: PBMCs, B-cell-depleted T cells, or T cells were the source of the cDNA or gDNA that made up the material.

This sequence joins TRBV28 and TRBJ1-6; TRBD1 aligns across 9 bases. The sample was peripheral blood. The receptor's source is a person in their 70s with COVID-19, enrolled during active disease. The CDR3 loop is CASSPGQGHPPLHF. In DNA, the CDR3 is TGTGCCAGCAGCCCGGGACAGGGTCATCCACCCCTCCACTTT.